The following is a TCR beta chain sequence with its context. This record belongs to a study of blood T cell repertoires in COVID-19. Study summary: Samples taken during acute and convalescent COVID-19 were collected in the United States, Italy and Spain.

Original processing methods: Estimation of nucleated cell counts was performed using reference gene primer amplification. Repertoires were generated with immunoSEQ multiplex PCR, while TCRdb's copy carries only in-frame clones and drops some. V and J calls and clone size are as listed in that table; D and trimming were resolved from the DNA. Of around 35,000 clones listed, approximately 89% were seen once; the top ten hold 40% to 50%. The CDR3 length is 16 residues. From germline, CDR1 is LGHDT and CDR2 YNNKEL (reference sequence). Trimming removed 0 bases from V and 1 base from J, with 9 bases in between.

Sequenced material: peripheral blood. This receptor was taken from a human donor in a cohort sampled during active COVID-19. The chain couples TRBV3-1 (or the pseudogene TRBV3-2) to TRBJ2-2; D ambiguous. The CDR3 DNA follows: TGTGCCAGCAGCCAAGAGGGCAGCAGGAACACCGGGGAGCTGTTTTTT. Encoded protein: CASSQEGSRNTGELFF.